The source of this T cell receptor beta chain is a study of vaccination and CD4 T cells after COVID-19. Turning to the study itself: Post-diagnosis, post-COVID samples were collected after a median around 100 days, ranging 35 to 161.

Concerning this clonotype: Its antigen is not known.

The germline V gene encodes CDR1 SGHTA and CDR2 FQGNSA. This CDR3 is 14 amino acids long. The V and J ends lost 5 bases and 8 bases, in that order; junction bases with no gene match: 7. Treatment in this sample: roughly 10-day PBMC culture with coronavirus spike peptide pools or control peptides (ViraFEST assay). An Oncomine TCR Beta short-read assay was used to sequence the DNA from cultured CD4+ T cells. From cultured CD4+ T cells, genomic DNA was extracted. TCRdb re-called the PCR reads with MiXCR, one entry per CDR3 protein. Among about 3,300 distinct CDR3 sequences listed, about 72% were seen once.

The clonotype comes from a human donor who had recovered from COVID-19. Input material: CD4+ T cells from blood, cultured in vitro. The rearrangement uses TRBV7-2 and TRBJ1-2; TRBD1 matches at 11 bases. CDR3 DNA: TGTGCCAGCAGCCCTTTGGACAGGGGGCCGGGCTACACCTTC. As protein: CASSPLDRGPGYTF.